One T cell receptor (beta chain) is described in this entry. This sample stems from a study of blood T cell repertoires in COVID-19. Germline CDR1 SGHTA, CDR2 FQGTGA. The CDR3 totals 17 residues. V lost 4 bases and J 0 bases, leaving 17 bases between the germline ends. Only in-frame clones appear in the TCRdb table, and some are missing; sequencing was by immunoSEQ multiplex PCR. The sample yields roughly 200,000 clones, roughly 83% seen once. The rearrangement joins TRBV7-3 to TRBJ2-3, with a tentative D call TRBD1 (7 bases). What was sequenced was PBMCs or T cells enriched from blood (not recorded which). The origin of this receptor is a man aged 35 to 55 with acute COVID-19. The CDR3 sequence: CASSSRGGGTSTDTQYF. As DNA, the CDR3 is TGTGCCAGCAGCTCAAGAGGGGGCGGGACTAGCACAGATACGCAGTATTTT. Combining the CDR3 with reference TRBV7-3 and TRBJ2-3 gives the whole variable domain GAGVSQTPSNKVTEKGKYVELRCDPISGHTALYWYRQSLGQGPEFLIYFQGTGAADDSGLPNDRFFAVRPEGSVSTLKIQRTERGDSAVYLCASSSRGGGTSTDTQYFGPGTRLTVL.